These 13 T cell receptor beta chains were sequenced from one sample in a study of persistence of HIV-infected CD4 T cells. The immunoSEQ assay was version 4, run in survey mode. Produced via immunoSEQ multiplex PCR; TCRdb's table is partial and in-frame only. The table lists some 50,000 clones, approximately 90% of them singletons, with 3% to 3.5% in the top ten. Antigens of these TCRs are unknown. Cells were stimulated nonspecifically with anti-CD3/anti-CD28 magnetic beads. Responding CD4+ T cells were sorted by upregulation of both CD40 ligand and CD69. The material sequenced was CD4+ T cells sorted from PBMCs after approximately 18-hour stimulation, taken from a patient who received antiretroviral therapy. Receptor source: an adult woman with HIV who was CMV-seropositive.

The rearrangement links TRBV5-4 to TRBJ2-3; D not certain. Germline CDR1 and CDR2: SGHNT and YYREEE (reference sequence). The CDR3 is 12 residues long. V was trimmed by 1 base and J by 4 bases, leaving 4 bases between them. The CDR3 sequence: CASSLSSDTQYF. As DNA, the CDR3 is TGTGCCAGCAGCTTGTCGTCAGATACGCAGTATTTT.

The CDR3 DNA is TGTGCCAGTAGTATAGTTGACAGGGACACTGAAGCTTTCTTT. It yields the protein CASSIVDRDTEAFF. V usage is TRBV19 and J usage is TRBJ1-1; 7 positions agree with TRBD1. Per the germline V gene, CDR1 is LNHDA and CDR2 is SQIVND (reference sequence). V lost 1 base and J lost 3; bases outside the gene matches: 2. The length of the CDR3 is 14 residues.

This clone was observed once. This sequence joins TRBV19 and TRBJ2-4, with D perhaps TRBD1 or TRBD2 (5 bases each). CDR1 and CDR2 (germline): LNHDA, SQIVND (reference sequence). The CDR3 length is 12 residues. V lost 5 bases, J lost 10 bases, and 12 bases lay in between. The CDR3 loop is CASSPRGEIQYF. CDR3 bases: TGTGCCAGTAGTCCTAGAGGGGAGATTCAGTACTTC.

The chain couples TRBV6-5 to TRBJ2-6; maybe TRBD2 (5 bases). The V and J ends lost 4 bases and 0 bases respectively, with 7 bases between them. Germline assignment: CDR1 MNHEY and CDR2 SVGAGI. CDR3 length: 15 amino acids. DNA for the CDR3: TGTGCCAGCAGTTTGAGGGCCTCTGGGGCCAACGTCCTGACTTTC. This gives the protein CASSLRASGANVLTF.

The chain joins TRBV3-1 (or the pseudogene TRBV3-2) to TRBJ2-5, with D perhaps matching TRBD2 (5 bases). V was trimmed by 1 base and J by 2 bases, leaving 8 bases between them. Per germline, CDR1 LGHDT and CDR2 YNNKEL (reference sequence). This CDR3 contains 14 residues. CDR3 DNA sequence: TGTGCCAGCAGCCAAGGTCTAGCTCAAGAGACCCAGTACTTC. Translation: CASSQGLAQETQYF.

V gene TRBV7-3 combines with J gene TRBJ2-1, with 8 bases lining up with TRBD1. This CDR3 region has 16 residues. CDR1 SGHTA and CDR2 FQGTGA come from the germline V gene. V lost 0 bases, J lost 7 bases, and 8 bases stayed unmatched. The CDR3 DNA reads as TGTGCCAGCAGCTTAACTCGGGCGCAGGGGGCGAATGAGCAGTTCTTC. It translates to CASSLTRAQGANEQFF.

V is TRBV10-1 and J is TRBJ2-7; no definite D call. The CDR3 has 12 residues. The V gene's germline CDR1 is WNHNN and CDR2 SYGVQD (reference sequence). The V end lost 0 bases, the J end lost 0 bases, and 0 bases lay between the germline ends. The chain's CDR3 is CASSESSYEQYF. Here the CDR3 DNA reads TGCGCCAGCAGTGAGTCCTCCTACGAGCAGTACTTC.

The genes are TRBV6-6 and TRBJ1-1; 9 nucleotides line up with TRBD1. This CDR3 region has 16 residues. V lost 6 bases to trimming and J lost 5 bases; unmatched junction nucleotides: 13. The V gene's germline CDR1 is MNHNY and CDR2 SVGAGI (reference sequence). CDR3 protein: CASSLQQGAGGTEAFF. CDR3 nucleotide sequence: TGTGCCAGCAGCCTTCAACAGGGGGCGGGAGGAACTGAAGCTTTCTTT.

The chain recombines TRBV2 with TRBJ1-5; D unresolved. The germline gives CDR1 SNHLY, CDR2 FYNNEI. V was shortened by 7 bases and J by 1 base, with 8 bases between the two germline ends. The CDR3 loop spans 13 amino acids. The CDR3 is CASKTQSNQPQHF. The CDR3 region has the DNA TGTGCCAGCAAAACCCAAAGCAATCAGCCCCAGCATTTT.

Regarding this clone: This sample also contains other DNA sequences that code for the same CDR3. The chain recombines TRBV18 with TRBJ1-2, with D possibly matching TRBD1 (5 bases). V was trimmed by 1 base and J by 2 bases, leaving 5 bases between them. Germline CDR1 reads KGHSH; CDR2 reads LQKENI. The length of the CDR3 is 13 residues. CDR3: CASSPQGNYGYTF. The CDR3, as DNA: TGTGCCAGCTCACCACAGGGGAACTATGGCTACACCTTC.

The rearrangement uses TRBV28 and TRBJ1-1; the D is unclear. This CDR3 contains 15 residues. The V gene's germline CDR1 is MDHEN and CDR2 SYDVKM. Deletions cut 6 bases from V and 4 bases from J, with 18 bases between. The CDR3 DNA follows: TGTGCCAGCAGCCCTTTGGCCGGGTCAGGCACTGAAGCTTTCTTT. Its translation is CASSPLAGSGTEAFF. The variable domain in full, with the rest retrieved from reference TRBV28 and TRBJ1-1, is DVKVTQSSRYLVKRTGEKVFLECVQDMDHENMFWYRQDPGLGLRLIYFSYDVKMKEKGDIPEGYSVSREKKERFSLILESASTNQTSMYLCASSPLAGSGTEAFFGQGTRLTVV.

The rearrangement uses TRBV18 and TRBJ2-7; weak D call: TRBD2 (5 bases). Germline CDR1 and CDR2: KGHSH and LQKENI. The CDR3 contains 18 residues. V dropped 2 bases and J dropped 6 bases, with 26 bases sitting between them. CDR3 sequence reads: CASSPAPGGYRRKGEQYF. The CDR3 DNA follows: TGTGCCAGCTCACCAGCCCCCGGCGGGTATAGGAGAAAGGGCGAGCAGTACTTC.

The chain joins TRBV7-3 to TRBJ2-2, with 7 bases fitting TRBD1. The CDR3 runs to 15 residues. The trim removed 2 bases at V and 0 bases at J, leaving 0 bases unmatched. CDR1 and CDR2 (germline): SGHTA, FQGTGA. In DNA, the CDR3 is TGTGCCAGCAGCTTACAGGGGGCGAACACCGGGGAGCTGTTTTTT. Translation: CASSLQGANTGELFF.